Sequencing of this T cell receptor beta chain was carried out in a study of T-cell reconstitution after alpha-beta-depleted transplantation in children. As it was prepared, the TCRbeta library received unique molecular identifiers. Each CDR3 protein is one row after TCRdb ran MiXCR on the PCR reads. The sample consists of about 78,000 distinct CDR3 sequences, 13% to 15% of them appearing once. Trimming took 4 bases from V and 6 from J; bases not matched to a gene: 8. The CDR3 loop spans 15 amino acids. Germline CDR1 and CDR2: MNHEY and SMNVEV (reference sequence). This clonotype has just a few counts.

The chain is built from TRBV27 and TRBJ2-4; 8 bases line up with TRBD1. The sequencing here drew on PBMCs, mostly from graft donor cells, taken 180 days after TCRalphabeta/CD19-depleted stem cell transplant. This receptor was identified in a male patient under 10 years old who had a stem cell transplant for acute lymphoblastic leukemia, so the T cells may come from the graft donor. This chain's CDR3 is CASSSLGQAVNIQYF. The CDR3 nucleotides are TGTGCCAGCAGTTCCCTGGGACAGGCCGTAAACATTCAGTACTTC.